This T cell receptor (beta chain) was observed in a study of cytomegalovirus exposure and HLA in healthy donors. Turning to this clone: Its antigen is unidentified.

It was with 60 Vbeta and 13 Jbeta primers that the PCR ran. Clones were read by immunoSEQ multiplex PCR, and TCRdb kept only the in-frame ones, dropping some. There are approximately 100,000 clones in the sample; over 70% occur only once, and more than 9% lies in the top ten. There are 13 residues in the CDR3. Trimming cost V 6 bases and J 5 bases, with 11 bases left between them. Germline CDR1 and CDR2: MNHNS and SASEGT. Study-wide results and limits: TRBV6-2, TRBV6-3 and some other V segments were excluded as indistinguishable.

The TCR comes from a man aged 50 or older in good health and CMV-seronegative. The chain joins TRBV6-1 to TRBJ1-5; D is undetermined. The sequencing sample was made of PBMCs. CDR3 residues: CASSLGRDQPQHF. The CDR3 DNA follows: TGTGCCAGCAGCCTAGGGCGGGATCAGCCCCAGCATTTT.